The clone carrying this T cell receptor (beta chain) was detected only a few times. Unique molecular identifiers were affixed to discrete cDNA molecules within the library. TCRdb re-analysed the RACE reads in MiXCR, keeping a single row per CDR3 protein. The sample holds about 42,000 distinct CDR3 sequences, over 10% seen once. The data were taken from a study of human T cells and chemical hapten exposure. Study as a whole: Per-sample TCR yields varied mainly from small pooled library volume differences.

Time point: pre-sensitization, week 0. Treatment: therapeutic diphenylcyclopropenone sensitization with weekly scalp DPC. Samples of blood were obtained prior to the application of each patch test. Germline lookup yields CDR1 SNHLY and CDR2 FYNNEI. V lost 11 bases and J lost 7; bases outside the gene matches: 11. The CDR3 runs to 13 residues. This specimen was whole blood, taken in connection with sensitization to the hapten diphenylcyclopropenone (DPC). The chain carries TRBV2 and TRBJ2-7, with 10 bases identical to TRBD2. The sequence was obtained from a woman under 40 with alopecia areata. Some clones in this sample may be carry-over from other donors' samples. The CDR3 is CAGGLAVSGEQYF. The CDR3 DNA is TGTGCCGGCGGACTAGCGGTCTCGGGGGAGCAGTACTTC.